Following are 15 T cell receptor beta chains from one sample sequenced in a study of T cells after posttransplantation cyclophosphamide. Busulfan-fludarabine conditioning, marrow transplant, and cyclophosphamide on days +3 and +4 were administered. Sequenced by immunoSEQ multiplex PCR; TCRdb stores in-frame clones only, minus some. The sample contains 20,000 or so clones, approximately 74% of which appear only once. The input for sequencing was PBMCs, taken after an allogeneic stem cell transplant with post-transplant cyclophosphamide. These TCRs come from a male patient between 25 and 40 years old who received an allogeneic stem cell transplant from a related donor, was CMV-positive, and had acute GVHD only. T cells may partly derive from the graft donor.

The genes are TRBV12-5 and TRBJ2-7; D is undetermined. The CDR3 spans 12 residues. Germline-derived CDR1 and CDR2 are LGHNT and FRNRAP. V shed 2 bases and J shed 6 bases, with 8 bases lying between them. This CDR3 reads CASGLMTPEQYF. For the CDR3, the DNA is TGTGCTAGTGGTTTGATGACACCCGAGCAGTACTTC.

The chain joins TRBV6-1 to TRBJ2-5; unclear D gene. Germline V gene lookup returns CDR1 MNHNS and CDR2 SASEGT. There are 15 residues in the CDR3. Deletions cut 1 base from V and 5 bases from J, with 14 bases between. CDR3 in DNA: TGTGCCAGCAGTGAAGGGTCGGCGGTGTGGGAGACCCAGTACTTC. Its protein product is CASSEGSAVWETQYF.

The chain couples TRBV5-5 to TRBJ2-2; 8 positions agree with TRBD2. V trimming: 0 bases; J trimming: 6 bases; junction bases outside the gene matches: 1. Germline-derived CDR1 and CDR2 are SGHKS and YYEKEE (reference sequence). This CDR3 contains 14 residues. The DNA for the CDR3 is TGTGCCAGCAGCTTGGCGGGAGGGTCCGGGGAGCTGTTTTTT. Translated: CASSLAGGSGELFF.

The gene calls are TRBV6-6 and TRBJ2-3; possible D gene TRBD2, 5 bases. Germline values: CDR1 MNHNY, CDR2 SVGAGI (reference sequence). Deletions cut 0 bases from V and 1 base from J, with 5 bases between. The CDR3 loop spans 14 amino acids. The CDR3 sequence is CASSYSRGTDTQYF. The CDR3 coding sequence is TGTGCCAGCAGTTACTCGCGGGGCACAGATACGCAGTATTTT.

This clone turned up a few times. V and J are TRBV28 and TRBJ1-2; weak D call: TRBD1 (5 bases). This CDR3 is built from 14 residues. Trimming pared 4 bases from V and 1 base from J, leaving 10 bases between. Germline V gene data show CDR1 as MDHEN and CDR2 as SYDVKM. In DNA form, the CDR3 reads TGTGCCAGCAGTTGGGGCGACGGTAACTATGGCTACACCTTC. Translated: CASSWGDGNYGYTF.

The V and J genes are TRBV2 and TRBJ2-6, with TRBD2 matching 8 bases. The CDR3 is 16 amino acids. With 7 bases clipped from V and 0 bases from J, the junction kept 5 bases outside the gene matches. The germline gives CDR1 SNHLY, CDR2 FYNNEI. The CDR3 DNA reads as TGTGCCAGCACGGGAGGGGCGAGCTCTGGGGCCAACGTCCTGACTTTC. Its protein is CASTGGASSGANVLTF.

V and J are TRBV29-1 and TRBJ1-2; no firm D call. The germline CDR1 and CDR2 sequences are SQVTM and ANQGSEA. This CDR3 has 12 amino acids. The ends were cut back, 3 bases at V and 3 bases at J, with 8 bases in the middle. The CDR3 is CSVDEGDYGYTF. The CDR3, as DNA: TGCAGCGTTGACGAGGGAGACTATGGCTACACCTTC.

The chain has TRBV2 and TRBJ2-5; D perhaps matches TRBD1 (6 bases). Per the germline V gene, CDR1 is SNHLY and CDR2 is FYNNEI. With 4 bases removed from V and 1 base from J, the gap between germline ends came to 10 bases. The CDR3 is 14 residues long. The CDR3 spells CASSGARGQETQYF. For the CDR3, the DNA is TGTGCCAGCAGTGGAGCCAGGGGCCAAGAGACCCAGTACTTC.

The chain links TRBV5-1 to TRBJ2-3; 13 positions agree with TRBD2. V lost 3 bases, J lost 2 bases, and 9 bases stayed unmatched. Germline loops: CDR1 SGHRS, CDR2 YFSETQ. This CDR3 spans 18 amino acids. The CDR3 spells CASSSQITSGGATDTQYF. CDR3 in DNA: TGCGCCAGCAGCTCGCAAATTACTAGCGGGGGGGCCACAGATACGCAGTATTTT.

In its sample, this clone was seen once. The chain uses TRBV6-5 and TRBJ2-3; D gene uncertain. The ends were cut back, 4 bases at V and 6 bases at J, with 5 bases in the middle. CDR1 is MNHEY and CDR2 is SVGAGI in the germline V gene. This CDR3 has 11 residues. CDR3 sequence reads: CASSSSDTQYF. CDR3 sequence (DNA): TGTGCCAGCAGTTCTTCCGATACGCAGTATTTT.

The gene calls are TRBV2 and TRBJ1-6; D unclear. CDR3 size: 11 residues. Trimming pared 3 bases from V and 18 bases from J, leaving 12 bases between. Germline lookup yields CDR1 SNHLY and CDR2 FYNNEI. The CDR3 sequence: CASSDAVVSHF. In DNA form, the CDR3 reads TGTGCCAGCAGTGACGCGGTAGTAAGCCACTTT.

The chain carries TRBV7-2 and TRBJ1-1, with D maybe TRBD1 (5 bases). The germline V gene has CDR1 SGHTA and CDR2 FQGNSA. Trimming pared 2 bases from V and 10 bases from J, leaving 20 bases between. The length of the CDR3 is 15 residues. CDR3 sequence reads: CASSLRGGRERGAFF. In DNA, the CDR3 is TGTGCCAGCAGCTTACGGGGGGGACGAGAACGCGGAGCTTTCTTT.

The chain recombines TRBV7-9 with TRBJ2-7; 8 nucleotides agree with TRBD1. Germline CDR1 SEHNR, CDR2 FQNEAQ (reference sequence). The CDR3 is made up of 14 amino acids. The ends lost 5 bases at V and 3 bases at J; junction bases unmatched: 6. CDR3 coding DNA: TGTGCCAGCAGCCCCCGACAGGGGAGCTACGAGCAGTACTTC. It specifies CASSPRQGSYEQYF.

V and J are TRBV6-4 and TRBJ2-2, with 8 bases identical to TRBD1. The CDR3 length is 15 residues. The junction had 4 bases not matched to a gene; V was cut back by 5 bases and J by 2 bases. From germline, CDR1 is MRHNA and CDR2 SNTAGT. CDR3 region: CASSFTGGNTGELFF. The CDR3 coding sequence is TGTGCCAGCAGTTTCACAGGGGGAAACACCGGGGAGCTGTTTTTT.

Comments on this clone: Other nucleotide sequences in the sample specify the same CDR3. The chain uses TRBV7-2 and TRBJ2-7; D uncertain. This CDR3 spans 12 amino acids. Trimming took off 1 base at V and 4 bases at J, with 5 bases between the two ends. Germline values: CDR1 SGHTA, CDR2 FQGNSA. Written as DNA, the CDR3 is TGTGCCAGCAGCTTAGTCCTATACGAGCAGTACTTC. Its protein product is CASSLVLYEQYF.